Below, 31 T cell receptor beta chains from the same sample are listed, as sequenced in a study of early T cells in non-severe SARS-CoV-2 infection. Using its own MiXCR run on the 5' RACE reads, TCRdb lists one record per CDR3 protein. This sample has more than 65,000 distinct CDR3 sequences, with approximately 13% found just once. The specimen was whole blood, collected at baseline. All receptors derive from an adult who was a healthcare worker with PCR-confirmed SARS-CoV-2 infection or an uninfected control (not recorded which).

This clonotype has a count of ten or more. The gene calls are TRBV10-1 and TRBJ1-1, with a weak D call TRBD1 (5 bases). Between the trimmed V and J ends, which lost 6 bases and 1 base, there was a span of 15 bases. The germline CDR1 and CDR2 sequences are WNHNN and SYGVQD (reference sequence). This CDR3 is built from 15 residues. CDR3 coding DNA: TGCGCCAGCAGCGAGGAGCGGGGCTGGAACACTGAAGCTTTCTTT. This translates into CASSEERGWNTEAFF.

V is TRBV7-2 and J is TRBJ1-1, with TRBD1 matching 10 bases. CDR3 size: 15 residues. Germline-derived CDR1 and CDR2 are SGHTA and FQGNSA. The V and J ends lost 5 bases and 4 bases, in that order; junction bases with no gene match: 7. The DNA for the CDR3 is TGTGCCAGCAGCCGACGGACAGGGGGAGGCACTGAAGCTTTCTTT. Residues: CASSRRTGGGTEAFF.

The rearrangement links TRBV6-6 to TRBJ2-4, with unresolved D. V lost 6 bases and J 8 bases, leaving 8 bases between the germline ends. The germline CDR1 and CDR2 sequences are MNHNY and SVGAGI (reference sequence). The CDR3 consists of 11 residues. CDR3 residues: CASRIGDIQYF. For the CDR3, the DNA is TGTGCCAGCAGAATTGGGGACATTCAGTACTTC.

This clonotype was detected a few times. The J gene is TRBJ1-2, the V gene TRBV18, with 9 positions matching TRBD1. In germline, CDR1 is KGHSH, CDR2 LQKENI. V trimming: 8 bases; J trimming: 1 base; junction bases outside the gene matches: 8. This CDR3 contains 15 residues. The CDR3 DNA follows: TGTGCCAGCACAACCGGGACAGGGCTTAACTATGGCTACACCTTC. The encoded protein is CASTTGTGLNYGYTF.

The chain joins TRBV11-2 to TRBJ2-5; D remains unclear. V dropped 6 bases and J dropped 7 bases, with 12 bases sitting between them. The germline CDR1 and CDR2 sequences are SGHAT and FQNNGV. The CDR3 is 12 residues long. This CDR3 is CASRAFVGTQYF. For the CDR3, the DNA is TGTGCCAGCAGAGCCTTTGTCGGGACCCAGTACTTC. Looking up the rest from reference TRBV11-2 and TRBJ2-5 gives the full variable domain: EAGVAQSPRYKIIEKRQSVAFWCNPISGHATLYWYQQILGQGPKLLIQFQNNGVVDDSQLPKDRFSAERLKGVDSTLKIQPAKLEDSAVYLCASRAFVGTQYFGPGTRLLVL.

The chain recombines TRBV11-2 with TRBJ1-1; perhaps TRBD1 as D (5 bases). The germline V gene has CDR1 SGHAT and CDR2 FQNNGV. V was clipped by 0 bases and J by 10 bases, with 21 bases between them. CDR3 length: 16 amino acids. CDR3 DNA: TGTGCCAGCAGCTTAGATAGCAGGGACGTAAGGCGTGGAGCTTTCTTT. Its translation: CASSLDSRDVRRGAFF.

This clonotype has just a few counts. The chain is built from TRBV28 and TRBJ1-6; 7 bases fit TRBD1. The germline CDR1 and CDR2 sequences are MDHEN and SYDVKM. The V segment lost 2 bases and the J segment 9 bases; nucleotides outside the gene matches: 7. The CDR3 spans 15 residues. The CDR3 region is CASSLEGAKSSPLHF. The CDR3 DNA reads as TGTGCCAGCAGTTTAGAGGGGGCAAAGAGTTCACCCCTCCACTTT.

This clonotype has just a few counts. V gene TRBV4-2 combines with J gene TRBJ2-7; 10 bases are shared with TRBD1. With 0 bases clipped from V and 5 bases from J, the junction kept 4 bases outside the gene matches. Germline CDR1 reads LGHNA; CDR2 reads YNFKEQ. The CDR3 spans 15 residues. CDR3 in DNA: TGTGCCAGCAGCCAAGACCGGGACAGGGGCGACGAGCAGTACTTC. Amino acids: CASSQDRDRGDEQYF.

This chain connects TRBV4-1 to TRBJ2-5, with D possibly TRBD1 on 6 matching bases. With 0 bases removed from V and 5 bases from J, the gap between germline ends came to 16 bases. The CDR3 is 16 residues long. Germline CDR1 MGHRA, CDR2 YSYEKL. The CDR3 here is CASSQESGSQGETQYF. Written as DNA, the CDR3 is TGCGCCAGCAGCCAAGAAAGTGGAAGCCAGGGGGAGACCCAGTACTTC.

V and J are TRBV12-3 or TRBV12-4 and TRBJ1-3; D gene ambiguous. The CDR3 is 14 residues long. Trimming pared 7 bases from V and 6 bases from J, leaving 16 bases between. CDR3 in amino acids: CASITGRTENTIYF. The CDR3 DNA sequence: TGTGCCAGCATCACTGGACGAACTGAAAACACCATATATTTT.

This clonotype has just a few counts. The rearrangement joins TRBV27 to TRBJ1-4; no clear D. This CDR3 comprises 14 residues. CDR1 and CDR2 (germline): MNHEY, SMNVEV (reference sequence). V lost 2 bases and J 3 bases, leaving 7 bases between the germline ends. The CDR3 nucleotides read TGTGCCAGCAGTTTACTAGGAGCTAATGAAAAACTGTTTTTT. Translation: CASSLLGANEKLFF.

On this clonotype itself: A single base separates this from a much larger clone, so it may be a read error. J is TRBJ2-3 and V is TRBV3-1; TRBD2 agrees at 10 bases. CDR1 and CDR2 from the germline V gene are LGHDT and YNNKEL (reference sequence). This CDR3 contains 16 residues. The CDR3 is CASSQETAGGPDAQYF. The CDR3 DNA is TGTGCCAGCAGCCAAGAGACAGCGGGGGGGCCAGATGCGCAGTATTTT.

This chain joins TRBV28 and TRBJ2-7; D is possibly TRBD1 (6 bases). The germline V gene encodes CDR1 MDHEN and CDR2 SYDVKM. Trimming took off 4 bases at V and 6 bases at J, with 22 bases between the two ends. CDR3 length: 16 residues. The CDR3 DNA reads TGTGCCAGCAGTTCCGGGGCCTACTCGGACAGTGGCGAGCAGTACTTC. Translated: CASSSGAYSDSGEQYF.

In this sample, this clonotype turned up many times. The chain recombines TRBV7-2 with TRBJ1-5; D is unresolved. The CDR3 covers 14 residues. The germline CDR1 and CDR2 sequences are SGHTA and FQGNSA. V was shortened by 1 base and J by 1 base, with 5 bases between the two germline ends. This CDR3 reads CASSLGRSNQPQHF. The CDR3 DNA is TGTGCCAGCAGCTTAGGGCGAAGCAATCAGCCCCAGCATTTT. Variable domain in full (rest from reference TRBV7-2 and TRBJ1-5): GAGVSQSPSNKVTEKGKDVELRCDPISGHTALYWYRQSLGQGLEFLIYFQGNSAPDKSGLPSDRFSAERTGGSVSTLTIQRTQQEDSAVYLCASSLGRSNQPQHFGDGTRLSIL.

V gene TRBV18 combines with J gene TRBJ1-6; D uncertain. The germline gives CDR1 KGHSH, CDR2 LQKENI. With 0 bases removed from V and 9 bases from J, the gap between germline ends came to 12 bases. The length of the CDR3 is 15 residues. The CDR3 here is CASSPPAGSGSPLHF. The CDR3 DNA reads as TGTGCCAGCTCACCACCGGCGGGGTCGGGTTCACCCCTCCACTTT. Using reference TRBV18 and TRBJ1-6 for the parts outside the CDR3, the full variable domain is NAGVMQNPRHLVRRRGQEARLRCSPMKGHSHVYWYRQLPEEGLKFMVYLQKENIIDESGMPKERFSAEFPKEGPSILRIQQVVRGDSAAYFCASSPPAGSGSPLHFGNGTRLTVT.

This chain connects TRBV19 to TRBJ1-6; tentatively, D is TRBD1 (6 bases). The CDR3 runs to 17 residues. Germline CDR1 and CDR2: LNHDA and SQIVND (reference sequence). The germline V and J ends were trimmed by 1 base and 7 bases, with 17 bases remaining between them. The CDR3 DNA is TGTGCCAGTAGTATAGTTTGGACGACAGGCCAGAATTCACCCCTCCACTTT. Protein sequence: CASSIVWTTGQNSPLHF. The variable domain in full, with the rest retrieved from reference TRBV19 and TRBJ1-6, is DGGITQSPKYLFRKEGQNVTLSCEQNLNHDAMYWYRQDPGQGLRLIYYSQIVNDFQKGDIAEGYSVSREKKESFPLTVTSAQKNPTAFYLCASSIVWTTGQNSPLHFGNGTRLTVT.

V usage is TRBV20-1 and J usage is TRBJ1-4, with D uncertain. Germline CDR1 reads DFQATT; CDR2 reads SNEGSKA (reference sequence). The CDR3 spans 14 residues. Trimming cost V 0 bases and J 3 bases, with 8 bases left between them. The chain's CDR3 is CSAREHLANEKLFF. The CDR3 DNA sequence: TGCAGTGCTAGAGAGCACCTCGCTAATGAAAAACTGTTTTTT.

Here the CDR3 DNA reads TGTGCCAGCAGCGGACATTATTACAATGAGCAGTTCTTC. This gives the protein CASSGHYYNEQFF. The chain couples TRBV12-3 or TRBV12-4 to TRBJ2-1; weak D call: TRBD1 (5 bases). The length of the CDR3 is 13 residues. With 6 bases removed from V and 4 bases from J, the gap between germline ends came to 10 bases.

The genes are TRBV7-2 and TRBJ2-1, with no clear D. The V end was cut by 4 bases, the J end by 0 bases, with 7 bases between. The CDR3 spans 14 residues. From germline, CDR1 is SGHTA and CDR2 FQGNSA. CDR3 residues: CASSSQSSYNEQFF. The CDR3 DNA reads TGTGCCAGCAGCTCTCAGAGCTCCTACAATGAGCAGTTCTTC. Full variable domain (outside the CDR3, taken from reference TRBV7-2 and TRBJ2-1): GAGVSQSPSNKVTEKGKDVELRCDPISGHTALYWYRQSLGQGLEFLIYFQGNSAPDKSGLPSDRFSAERTGGSVSTLTIQRTQQEDSAVYLCASSSQSSYNEQFFGPGTRLTVL.

This clonotype was detected only once. The CDR3 is CASSPKGTSGSSYEQYF. The CDR3 DNA is TGTGCCAGCTCACCGAAAGGGACTAGCGGGTCCTCCTACGAGCAGTACTTC. The chain links TRBV18 to TRBJ2-7, with 12 bases aligning to TRBD2. From germline, CDR1 is KGHSH and CDR2 LQKENI. The CDR3 consists of 17 residues. The junction had 6 bases not matched to a gene; V was cut back by 3 bases and J by 0 bases.

This clonotype has ten or more counts. V and J are TRBV7-2 and TRBJ1-6, with D maybe TRBD1 (5 bases). CDR1 is SGHTA and CDR2 is FQGNSA in the germline V gene. The CDR3 has 15 residues. The ends were cut back, 1 base at V and 9 bases at J, with 13 bases in the middle. This CDR3 reads CASSLGAGPVSPLHF. CDR3 bases: TGTGCCAGCAGCTTAGGGGCAGGGCCAGTTTCACCCCTCCACTTT.

This chain uses TRBV19 with TRBJ2-7, with D tentatively TRBD2 (5 bases). V was shortened by 5 bases and J by 0 bases, with 14 bases between the two germline ends. This CDR3 contains 15 residues. Germline V CDR1 and CDR2: LNHDA, SQIVND (reference sequence). The CDR3 DNA reads as TGTGCCAGTAGTTCCCGGGGTGGTTCCTCCTACGAGCAGTACTTC. Amino acids: CASSSRGGSSYEQYF.

This clonotype was seen many times. The chain links TRBV4-2 to TRBJ2-2; TRBD2 is a possible D gene (6 bases). Trimming cost V 5 bases and J 0 bases, with 7 bases left between them. CDR1 is LGHNA, CDR2 YNFKEQ, per germline. The CDR3 totals 14 residues. CDR3 residues: CASSGGTNTGELFF. CDR3 nucleotide sequence: TGTGCCAGCAGCGGGGGGACGAACACCGGGGAGCTGTTTTTT.

Only a few counts were recorded for this clonotype. The chain combines TRBV29-1 with TRBJ2-4, with TRBD1 matching over 8 bases. The germline gives CDR1 SQVTM, CDR2 ANQGSEA. Germline trimming cut 5 bases from V and 8 bases from J; bases unmatched to any gene: 8. This CDR3 spans 13 amino acids. CDR3 coding DNA: TGCAGCGTTCGGACAGGGCCCTGGGACATTCAGTACTTC. Translated: CSVRTGPWDIQYF.

The chain joins TRBV7-6 to TRBJ2-2; 8 bases are a match to TRBD1. Germline V lookup: CDR1 SGHVS, CDR2 FNYEAQ. V lost 5 bases, J lost 2 bases, and 10 bases stayed unmatched. The CDR3 is 17 amino acids. CDR3 in amino acids: CASSPPGTGLNTGELFF. The CDR3 nucleotides are TGTGCCAGCAGCCCTCCCGGGACAGGCCTCAACACCGGGGAGCTGTTTTTT. Complete variable domain (other parts from reference TRBV7-6 and TRBJ2-2): GAGVSQSPRYKVTKRGQDVALRCDPISGHVSLYWYRQALGQGPEFLTYFNYEAQQDKSGLPNDRFSAERPEGSISTLTIQRTEQRDSAMYRCASSPPGTGLNTGELFFGEGSRLTVL.

This clonotype was picked up a small number of times. The chain has TRBV4-3 and TRBJ2-7, with a tentative D call TRBD2 (6 bases). This CDR3 contains 16 residues. V lost 0 bases, J lost 2 bases, and 14 bases lay in between. Germline assignment: CDR1 LGHNA and CDR2 YSLEER. CDR3 sequence (DNA): TGCGCCAGCAGCCAAGATCCCACGGGGGTGGCCTACGAGCAGTACTTC. Translation gives CASSQDPTGVAYEQYF.

This clonotype was picked up a small number of times. CDR3 nucleotide sequence: TGTGCCAGCAGTTACGTTGCGGGGGGTCCTAGCACAGATACGCAGTATTTT. It encodes CASSYVAGGPSTDTQYF. The J gene is TRBJ2-3, the V gene TRBV6-2 or TRBV6-3; TRBD2 matches 8 bases. CDR1 and CDR2 (germline): MNHEY, SVGEGT. There are 17 residues in the CDR3. Germline trimming cut 2 bases from V and 0 bases from J; bases unmatched to any gene: 7.

Only a few counts were recorded for this clonotype. The chain recombines TRBV7-2 with TRBJ1-2; D is uncertain. Trimming took 5 bases from V and 5 from J, leaving 12 bases between them. In germline, CDR1 is SGHTA, CDR2 FQGNSA. The CDR3 contains 13 residues. CDR3 region: CASSRTRGYGYTF. For the CDR3, the DNA is TGTGCCAGCAGCCGAACACGGGGATATGGCTACACCTTC.

This clonotype was seen a few times. The rearrangement uses TRBV7-2 and TRBJ2-3; no reliable D call. CDR3 length: 15 residues. Trimming stripped 3 bases from V and 6 bases from J, with 16 bases between. Looked up from germline, CDR1 is SGHTA and CDR2 is FQGNSA. Here the CDR3 reads CASSLHQPTADTQYF. In DNA, the CDR3 is TGTGCCAGCAGCTTGCACCAACCTACTGCGGATACGCAGTATTTT. The full variable domain, completed using reference TRBV7-2 and TRBJ2-3, is GAGVSQSPSNKVTEKGKDVELRCDPISGHTALYWYRQSLGQGLEFLIYFQGNSAPDKSGLPSDRFSAERTGGSVSTLTIQRTQQEDSAVYLCASSLHQPTADTQYFGPGTRLTVL.

This clonotype showed up many times. The junction and the germline gene differ at one end; a read error may be behind it. The chain carries TRBV28 and TRBJ1-6; 8 bases line up with TRBD1. The CDR3 contains 15 residues. Germline CDR1 reads MDHEN; CDR2 reads SYDVKM. The CDR3, as DNA: TGTGCCAGCAGTCTATGGACAGGGCATAATTCACCCCTCCACTTT. It yields the protein CASSLWTGHNSPLHF.

V gene TRBV7-9 combines with J gene TRBJ2-7; D is tentatively TRBD1 or TRBD2 (5 bases each). CDR3 length equals 14 residues. The germline CDR1 and CDR2 sequences are SEHNR and FQNEAQ (reference sequence). The V end was cut by 1 base, the J end by 3 bases, with 10 bases between. CDR3 sequence (DNA): TGTGCCAGCAGCTTAGGAGGGACGTACTACGAGCAGTACTTC. Protein sequence: CASSLGGTYYEQYF.